Reported below is one TCR beta chain. The data stem from a study of blood T cell repertoires in COVID-19. Study-wide context: Some COVID-19 samples were acute and others convalescent; all came from the United States, Italy and Spain. The analysed material was cDNA or gDNA that came from T cells, B-cell-depleted T cells, or PBMCs.

Germline values: CDR1 GTSNPN, CDR2 SVGIG (reference sequence). CDR3 size: 14 residues. V lost 1 base and J lost 4, with 14 bases in between. Source study methods: Quantification of nucleated cells was approximated via reference gene primer amplification. Here immunoSEQ multiplex PCR was the method, and the copy in TCRdb shows in-frame clones only, minus some. V and J calls and clone size are copied from that table; D and trimming were computed from the DNA. The sample has about 83,000 clones; about nine tenths are singletons. The V gene is TRBV30, the J gene TRBJ2-7, with D possibly matching TRBD1 (6 bases). Sequenced: peripheral blood. The origin of this receptor is a woman aged 50 to 60 with active or convalescent COVID-19. This CDR3 is CAWSAGARIYEQYF. CDR3 in DNA: TGTGCCTGGAGTGCAGGGGCCCGGATTTACGAGCAGTACTTC.